This T cell receptor (beta chain) is from a study of cytomegalovirus exposure and HLA in healthy donors. Among the donors, all were healthy bone marrow donors. With respect to this clone: Its antigen is not identified.

This PCR relied on a set of 60 Vbeta primers and 13 Jbeta primers. Authors' analysis steps: The count from a later analysis was tens of millions of unique TCR beta chains, around 11 million of them shared. The repertoire was sequenced with immunoSEQ multiplex PCR; TCRdb's copy has only in-frame clones and lacks some. The V and J calls and clone size come from that table; D and trimming were worked out from the DNA. This sample carries over 150,000 clones, approximately 85% of them seen once, and the ten largest clones take over 2.5%. Study-level points and caveats: Reportedly, fewer N-insertions than the roughly 690-donor mean appeared in an Asian-associated ancestry cluster in a later analysis.

Sequencing was carried out using PBMCs. The origin of this receptor is a man under 40 in good health and CMV-seropositive.

The CDR3 DNA follows: TGTGCCAGCAGTGAAGCGCTCACGGGCGGGCAGCCCCAGCATTTT. Its protein product is CASSEALTGGQPQHF. The chain has TRBV2 and TRBJ1-5, with D hard to call. From germline, CDR1 is SNHLY and CDR2 FYNNEI. CDR3 size: 15 residues. The V gene lost 0 bases and the J gene lost 7 bases, with 13 bases spanning the gap.